This paragraph reports one T cell receptor beta chain. Assay used: immunoSEQ multiplex PCR; TCRdb lists only in-frame clones, some missing. The top ten hold about 1.6% of the sample, which has 110,000 or so clones, 81% seen once. This entry comes from a study of blood T cell repertoires in COVID-19. This CDR3 has 14 residues. J lost 3 bases, V lost 5 bases, and 4 bases had no gene match. Germline lookup yields CDR1 SNHLY and CDR2 FYNNEI. This chain uses TRBV2 with TRBJ1-2, with 9 positions matching TRBD1. This TCR was recovered from a man aged 50 or older with acute or convalescent COVID-19. Sequences were obtained from peripheral blood. The CDR3 bases are TGTGCCAGCAGTCCCGGACAGGGGCACTATGGCTACACCTTC. This codes for CASSPGQGHYGYTF. Complete variable domain (other parts from reference TRBV2 and TRBJ1-2): EPEVTQTPSHQVTQMGQEVILRCVPISNHLYFYWYRQILGQKVEFLVSFYNNEISEKSEIFDDQFSVERPDGSNFTLKIRSTKLEDSAMYFCASSPGQGHYGYTFGSGTRLTVV.